This T cell receptor (beta chain) was documented in a study of CD8+ T cells in alopecia areata. The wider study: After 6 to 18 months of tofacitinib, follow-up continued 6 months off drug.

The treatment is: oral pan-JAK inhibitor, 5-10 mg twice daily. V was pared by 0 bases and J by 2 bases, with 8 bases between. CDR1 is LGHNA and CDR2 is YSLEER in the germline V gene. The CDR3 has 15 residues. There are a few counts of this clone. The antigen is not known. Other DNA sequences from this sample encode an identical CDR3 as well. The authors extracted RNA and reverse transcribed it into cDNA as the sequencing template. Measured with immunoSEQ multiplex PCR; TCRdb has only the in-frame clones, and not every one. Of some 220,000 clones listed, more than 45% are singletons. Study-wide results and limits: Compared with normal scalp, lesional scalp had higher clonality and more expanded CD8+ clones.

Sequencing was performed on CD4+ T cells sorted from blood, taken at week 4, from a patient treated with tofacitinib. This TCR came from a human donor with alopecia areata. The rearrangement joins TRBV4-3 to TRBJ2-1, with D possibly being TRBD1 (5 bases). CDR3 sequence: CASSQDQGTYNEQFF. CDR3 nucleotides: TGCGCCAGCAGCCAAGATCAGGGTACCTACAATGAGCAGTTCTTC.